This is a list of T cell receptor beta chains from one sample in a study of T-cell memory formation after mild COVID-19. TCRdb redid the calling of the 5' RACE reads with MiXCR, one entry per CDR3 protein. In the table there are roughly 300,000 distinct CDR3 sequences, roughly 8.2% of which are singletons. The sequenced sample consisted of PBMCs or a T cell subset sorted from them (not recorded which). These receptors were taken from a man aged 18 to 30 who had mild COVID-19 (a few samples of this study predate the infection). Cell type and time point are not known. The CDR3 runs from the conserved cysteine through the conserved F or W. Each record gives: CDR3 DNA, CDR3 protein, D gene, V gene, J gene, clone size. The D gene is left open where the match is weak. Clone size is stated in some rows and not others, as once, few, many or a class when expanded.

TGTGCCAGCAGTTTAGCGAGGGGTCCCGGTGGCTACACCTTC	CASSLARGPGGYTF	-	TRBV12-3/TRBV12-4	TRBJ1-2	-
TGTGCCAGCAGTCCGTGGATGAGGGACTACGAGCAGTACTTC	CASSPWMRDYEQYF	-	TRBV6-2/TRBV6-3	TRBJ2-7	few
TGTGCCAGCAGCCAAGTGATGGGGGGGGGCAATCAGCCCCAGCATTTT	CASSQVMGGGNQPQHF	-	TRBV4-2	TRBJ1-5	few
TGTGCCACCAGCCCCAGACAGGGGGCGCGCAGCTACACCTTC	CATSPRQGARSYTF	TRBD1	TRBV15	TRBJ1-2	few
TGTGCCAGCAGCCCACGGCCAACCTCGGATACTGAAGCTTTCTTT	CASSPRPTSDTEAFF	-	TRBV7-2	TRBJ1-1	-
TGTGCCAGCAGCTCAGGACTAGCGGGGAGCTCCTACAATGAGCAGTTCTTC	CASSSGLAGSSYNEQFF	TRBD2	TRBV7-9	TRBJ2-1	many
TGCGCCAGCAGCTTGGGGAGTAGGGGAGATACGCAGTATTTT	CASSLGSRGDTQYF	-	TRBV5-1	TRBJ2-3	few
TGTGCCAGCAGTAACGGGGGGACCTATGGCTACACCTTC	CASSNGGTYGYTF	-	TRBV6-5	TRBJ1-2	many
TGTGCCAGCAGCGGGGGAAGGGATGAGCAGTTCTTC	CASSGGRDEQFF	-	TRBV7-8	TRBJ2-1	few
TGTGCCAGCAGCGGGTGGACAGGGGGCAGGTCTGAAGCTTTCTTT	CASSGWTGGRSEAFF	TRBD1	TRBV11-2	TRBJ1-1	few
TGTGCCAGCAGTCAAGACAGGGGGCTTATCTATGGCTACACCTTC	CASSQDRGLIYGYTF	TRBD1	TRBV6-2/TRBV6-3	TRBJ1-2	-
TGTGCCAGCAGTTACCGTGGACAGGGGTGGTGGTTCTTC	CASSYRGQGWWFF	TRBD1	TRBV6-5	TRBJ2-1	few
TGTGCCAGCAGCCAAGTTAGCCTGGGAAGCACAGATACGCAGTATTTT	CASSQVSLGSTDTQYF	-	TRBV3-1	TRBJ2-3	few
TGTGCCAGCACCTCTGGGGGAGGGCCGGCGGGGGCGCAGTTCTTC	CASTSGGGPAGAQFF	-	TRBV27	TRBJ2-1	many
TGCGCCAGCAGCGAGGGACAGGGAAGAACTGAAGCTTTCTTT	CASSEGQGRTEAFF	TRBD1	TRBV5-1	TRBJ1-1	-
TGCGCCAGCAGCCAAGGGCGGAGCAGGGGAGGGAGTGGCTACACCTTC	CASSQGRSRGGSGYTF	-	TRBV4-1	TRBJ1-2	many
TGTGCCAGCTCACCACCGAGGAGCTCTGGGGCCAACGTCCTGACTTTC	CASSPPRSSGANVLTF	-	TRBV18	TRBJ2-6	many
TGTGCCAGGAACAGGGAAACCTACGAGCAGTACTTC	CARNRETYEQYF	-	TRBV19	TRBJ2-7	-
TGTGCCAGCGAGACCGGACAGGGGTATGATCAGCCCCAGCATTTT	CASETGQGYDQPQHF	TRBD1	TRBV6-6	TRBJ1-5	-
TGTGCCAGCAGCACCCACCGGGGGGGGGGCTACAATGAGCAGTTCTTC	CASSTHRGGGYNEQFF	TRBD2	TRBV12-3/TRBV12-4	TRBJ2-1	few
TGTGCCAGCAGCCTACAGACTAGCGGGGGCTCTGGGGCCAACGTCCTGACTTTC	CASSLQTSGGSGANVLTF	TRBD2	TRBV7-3	TRBJ2-6	many
TGCAGCGTTGAGGGGGGCGAGGTTAACACTGAAGCTTTCTTT	CSVEGGEVNTEAFF	-	TRBV29-1	TRBJ1-1	many
TGCAGTGTTGCGGTAGCGGGGGGCGCTCGCTACAATGAGCAGTTCTTC	CSVAVAGGARYNEQFF	TRBD2	TRBV20-1	TRBJ2-1	-
TGTGCCAGCAGGGCTTTTAGCTTGGGCACAGATACGCAGTATTTT	CASRAFSLGTDTQYF	-	TRBV7-2	TRBJ2-3	-
TGCAGTGCCCAGGGTGAAGCTTTCTTT	CSAQGEAFF	-	TRBV20-1	TRBJ1-1	-
TGTGCCAGCAGCAAAGAACAGGGTGGTTTAGTCCGTAACTATGGCTACACCTTC	CASSKEQGGLVRNYGYTF	-	TRBV21-1	TRBJ1-2	few
TGTGCCAGCAGCGCCCGGACAGGGAGCTATGGCTACACCTTC	CASSARTGSYGYTF	TRBD1	TRBV11-2	TRBJ1-2	many
TGTGCCAGCAGCGTGGGTACGTTGAACACTGAAGCTTTCTTT	CASSVGTLNTEAFF	-	TRBV7-9	TRBJ1-1	many
TGCGCCAGCAGCTCACGCGCATGGAGGGTAGCGGGGACCTACAATGAGCAGTTCTTC	CASSSRAWRVAGTYNEQFF	TRBD2	TRBV5-1	TRBJ2-1	many
TGTGCCAGCAGCCAAGAAGAGGAGACCCAGTACTTC	CASSQEEETQYF	-	TRBV3-1	TRBJ2-5	-
TGCGCCAGCAGCCAGGAAGCATTAGCCAGACTGAACACCGGGGAGCTGTTTTTT	CASSQEALARLNTGELFF	-	TRBV4-3	TRBJ2-2	many
TGTGCCAGCAGCTTCGGCGGGGTTAGCAATCAGCCCCAGCATTTT	CASSFGGVSNQPQHF	-	TRBV7-2	TRBJ1-5	many
TGTGCCAGCTCGGTGGACGTAGGGCCCCCAGAGACCCAGTACTTC	CASSVDVGPPETQYF	-	TRBV9	TRBJ2-5	-
TGCAGCGCCGGGACAGTCGGCGACATTCAGTACTTC	CSAGTVGDIQYF	TRBD1	TRBV29-1	TRBJ2-4	many
TGCGCCAGCAGCCCCGGAGGACAGGGGGCCTATGAGCAGTTCTTC	CASSPGGQGAYEQFF	TRBD1	TRBV5-1	TRBJ2-1	many
TGTGCCAGCAGTCCCCGACAGGGGGCGATGAACACTGAAGCTTTCTTT	CASSPRQGAMNTEAFF	TRBD1	TRBV12-3/TRBV12-4	TRBJ1-1	once
TGTGCCAGCAGGCAAACAGGGTTTGTGGGTGATGAGCAGTTCTTC	CASRQTGFVGDEQFF	-	TRBV7-9	TRBJ2-1	few
TGCAGTGCTACGCCTAGCGGGGGGGCCGCAGATACGCAGTATTTT	CSATPSGGAADTQYF	TRBD2	TRBV20-1	TRBJ2-3	many
TGTGCCAGCAGGAGGCAGGGGGCAGATACGCAGTATTTT	CASRRQGADTQYF	TRBD1	TRBV28	TRBJ2-3	few
TGTGCCAGCAGTGAAGGCAGACTTTACACTGAAGCTTTCTTT	CASSEGRLYTEAFF	-	TRBV2	TRBJ1-1	few
TGTGCCAGCAGCTGGGGGCGGGGCTCCCACGAGCAGTACTTC	CASSWGRGSHEQYF	-	TRBV11-2	TRBJ2-7	few